Given below is one T cell receptor beta chain in context. Generated by immunoSEQ multiplex PCR, the TCRdb table keeps only in-frame clones and is missing some. The sample carries 180,000 or so clones, around 83% recorded once. The sample belongs to a study of blood T cell repertoires in COVID-19. Turning to the study itself: PBMCs, B-cell-depleted T cells, or T cells were the source of the cDNA or gDNA that made up the material.

The CDR3 is 15 amino acids. The germline gives CDR1 SGHAT, CDR2 FQNNGV. Trimming pared 5 bases from V and 2 bases from J, leaving 13 bases between. The source material was peripheral blood. The chain joins TRBV11-2 to TRBJ2-1, with D maybe TRBD2 (5 bases). The receptor was derived from a man between 18 and 29 years old with acute or convalescent COVID-19. This CDR3 reads CASSLRRLTYNEQFF. Written as DNA, the CDR3 is TGTGCCAGCAGCCTACGGAGGCTTACCTACAATGAGCAGTTCTTC.